Listed here are 22 T cell receptor beta chains from one sample, sequenced in a study of blood T cell repertoires in COVID-19. Sequenced by immunoSEQ multiplex PCR; TCRdb stores in-frame clones only, minus some. This table has more than 300,000 clones, roughly nine tenths appearing once. The material sequenced was PBMCs or T cells enriched from blood (not recorded which). Receptors originate from a woman in her thirties or forties who had been exposed to COVID-19.

J is TRBJ1-6 and V is TRBV5-5; possibly TRBD1 for D (5 bases). Trimming cost V 0 bases and J 7 bases, with 14 bases left between them. The CDR3 consists of 16 residues. The germline V gene encodes CDR1 SGHKS and CDR2 YYEKEE (reference sequence). The CDR3 spells CASSLVAGLGNSPLHF. The CDR3 coding sequence is TGTGCCAGCAGCTTGGTGGCAGGGTTAGGGAATTCACCCCTCCACTTT.

This clone was seen a handful of times. The CDR3 DNA reads TGTGCCAGCAGCCTGCTTCGGGTAGCCGGGGAGCTGTTTTTT. The encoded protein is CASSLLRVAGELFF. The chain uses TRBV7-9 and TRBJ2-2; unclear D gene. The CDR3 is made up of 14 amino acids. V lost 5 bases, J lost 6 bases, and 13 bases lay in between. Germline V gene sequence: CDR1 SEHNR, CDR2 FQNEAQ (reference sequence).

CDR3 DNA sequence: TGTGCCAGCAGTGAACCCGCGGCAGTCTACGAGCAGTACTTC. This codes for CASSEPAAVYEQYF. The rearrangement uses TRBV2 and TRBJ2-7, with D uncertain. Trimming removed 2 bases from V and 3 bases from J, with 11 bases in between. The CDR3 is 14 amino acids. Per germline, CDR1 SNHLY and CDR2 FYNNEI.

The V call is TRBV29-1, the J call TRBJ1-1, with TRBD1 identical over 9 bases. CDR1 is SQVTM, CDR2 ANQGSEA, per germline. V shed 7 bases, J shed 5 bases, and the junction held 14 bases outside the gene matches. CDR3 length: 15 residues. The CDR3: CSAKAGTGRGTEAFF. In DNA form, the CDR3 reads TGCAGCGCTAAAGCCGGGACAGGGCGGGGGACTGAAGCTTTCTTT.

The chain carries TRBV21-1 and TRBJ1-2. TRBV21-1 is termed a pseudogene. This CDR3 has 18 amino acids. CDR3 amino acids: CASSKVALVAGGRYGYTF. The CDR3 region has the DNA TGTGCCAGCAGCAAAGTGGCCCTCGTTGCGGGGGGCAGGTATGGCTACACCTTC.

The V call is TRBV18, the J call TRBJ1-6; 7 bases agree with TRBD1. The CDR3 runs to 15 residues. V shed 5 bases, J shed 4 bases, and the junction held 5 bases outside the gene matches. Looked up from germline, CDR1 is KGHSH and CDR2 is LQKENI. DNA of the CDR3: TGTGCCAGCTCAACCGGGACAGTGTATAATTCACCCCTCCACTTT. Its protein product is CASSTGTVYNSPLHF.

The rearrangement joins TRBV5-6 to TRBJ2-2; TRBD1 agrees at 8 bases. Germline CDR1 SGHDT, CDR2 YYEEEE. The V segment lost 1 base and the J segment 4 bases; nucleotides outside the gene matches: 6. This CDR3 comprises 16 residues. In DNA form, the CDR3 reads TGTGCCAGCAGCTTGCCAGGGGGCAAGGGCACCGGGGAGCTGTTTTTT. As protein: CASSLPGGKGTGELFF.

The V gene is TRBV7-3, the J gene TRBJ2-3; D is unclear. Deletions cut 3 bases from V and 2 bases from J, with 6 bases between. This CDR3 is 13 amino acids long. Germline V gene lookup returns CDR1 SGHTA and CDR2 FQGTGA. CDR3 in amino acids: CASSFAVTDTQYF. In DNA form, the CDR3 reads TGTGCCAGCAGCTTTGCAGTCACAGATACGCAGTATTTT.

The V gene is TRBV13, the J gene TRBJ1-4; D uncertain. There are 15 residues in the CDR3. From germline, CDR1 is PRHDT and CDR2 FYEKMQ (reference sequence). Trimming left V 4 bases short and J 8 bases short, with 17 bases between. The CDR3 coding sequence is TGTGCCAGCAGCTCGACGGAGAGTTTACCGGAAAAACTGTTTTTT. This encodes CASSSTESLPEKLFF.

Remarks on this clone: Other nucleotide sequences in the sample specify the same CDR3. This chain uses TRBV20-1 with TRBJ2-5; D unresolved. The V end lost 0 bases, the J end lost 5 bases, and 4 bases lay between the germline ends. This CDR3 has 11 residues. Germline loops: CDR1 DFQATT, CDR2 SNEGSKA (reference sequence). The CDR3 region has the DNA TGCAGTGCTAGAGACAGGGAGACCCAGTACTTC. Translating gives CSARDRETQYF.

The chain has TRBV7-9 and TRBJ1-2, with TRBD1 identical over 9 bases. Germline V gene lookup returns CDR1 SEHNR and CDR2 FQNEAQ (reference sequence). The CDR3 has 15 residues. The ends lost 6 bases at V and 4 bases at J; junction bases unmatched: 9. Here the CDR3 reads CASSRTGGEGYGYTF. The DNA for the CDR3 is TGTGCCAGCAGTCGTACAGGGGGCGAGGGCTATGGCTACACCTTC.

This rearrangement joins TRBV5-6 to TRBJ2-7; perhaps TRBD1 as D (6 bases). The CDR3 loop spans 16 amino acids. The ends were cut back, 1 base at V and 5 bases at J, with 19 bases in the middle. CDR1 SGHDT and CDR2 YYEEEE come from the germline V gene. This CDR3 is CASSLIRQDTPHEQYF. DNA for the CDR3: TGTGCCAGCAGCTTGATCCGACAGGATACCCCTCACGAGCAGTACTTC.

This chain links TRBV7-8 with TRBJ2-7; TRBD1 matches at 7 bases. Unmatched junction bases numbered 7, after V lost 5 bases and J lost 0 bases. The CDR3 is 15 residues long. CDR1 and CDR2 (germline): SGHVS, FQNEAQ. CDR3 amino acids: CASSRDRPSSYEQYF. CDR3 coding DNA: TGTGCCAGCAGCCGGGACAGACCGAGCTCCTACGAGCAGTACTTC.

This clone has just a few counts. The chain couples TRBV5-6 to TRBJ2-5; 11 positions agree with TRBD2. Germline V gene lookup returns CDR1 SGHDT and CDR2 YYEEEE. This CDR3 is 16 amino acids long. With 1 base clipped from V and 6 bases from J, the junction kept 8 bases outside the gene matches. CDR3 sequence: CASSLFSGGATKTQYF. In DNA, the CDR3 is TGTGCCAGCAGCTTGTTTAGCGGGGGGGCTACGAAGACCCAGTACTTC.

The rearrangement joins TRBV3-1 (or the pseudogene TRBV3-2) to TRBJ1-1, with 7 bases fitting TRBD1. Germline V lookup: CDR1 LGHDT, CDR2 YNNKEL (reference sequence). The CDR3 loop spans 13 amino acids. Unmatched junction bases numbered 4, after V lost 6 bases and J lost 3 bases. Here the CDR3 reads CASRHRGYTEAFF. The CDR3 DNA reads as TGTGCCAGCAGACACAGGGGCTACACTGAAGCTTTCTTT.

The chain uses TRBV5-1 and TRBJ1-6; 7 bases map to TRBD1. Unmatched junction bases numbered 5, after V lost 2 bases and J lost 9 bases. CDR1 and CDR2 (germline): SGHRS, YFSETQ. CDR3 length: 14 amino acids. In nucleotides, the CDR3 is TGCGCCAGCAGCTTACAGGGGACGGGTTCACCCCTCCACTTT. Protein sequence: CASSLQGTGSPLHF. Full variable domain (remainder filled in from reference TRBV5-1 and TRBJ1-6): KAGVTQTPRYLIKTRGQQVTLSCSPISGHRSVSWYQQTPGQGLQFLFEYFSETQRNKGNFPGRFSGRQFSNSRSEMNVSTLELGDSALYLCASSLQGTGSPLHFGNGTRLTVT.

The CDR3: CASSIGLTGYEQYF. DNA of the CDR3: TGTGCCAGTAGTATCGGACTGACCGGCTACGAGCAGTACTTC. This sequence joins TRBV19 and TRBJ2-7; D is perhaps TRBD2 (5 bases). This CDR3 has 14 residues. From germline, CDR1 is LNHDA and CDR2 SQIVND (reference sequence). The V and J ends lost 3 bases and 3 bases respectively, with 12 bases between them.

V and J are TRBV3-1 (or the pseudogene TRBV3-2) and TRBJ1-1; 7 bases line up with TRBD1. Germline V gene lookup returns CDR1 LGHDT and CDR2 YNNKEL (reference sequence). V was clipped by 2 bases and J by 11 bases; unmatched bases: 8. CDR3 length: 13 residues. DNA for the CDR3: TGTGCCAGCAGCCAACCACAGGGGCTAGGGGCTTTCTTT. Amino acid sequence: CASSQPQGLGAFF.

The CDR3 DNA reads TGCGCCAGCAGCAGCTCGGCCGGGGTGAACACTGAAGCTTTCTTT. It specifies CASSSSAGVNTEAFF. The rearrangement joins TRBV5-1 to TRBJ1-1; the D is unclear. The CDR3 has 15 amino acids. The V gene's germline CDR1 is SGHRS and CDR2 YFSETQ. The V end lost 4 bases, the J end lost 0 bases, and 13 bases lay between the germline ends.

The chain has TRBV30 and TRBJ1-6; D remains ambiguous. Trimming pared 4 bases from V and 0 bases from J, leaving 16 bases between. The germline V gene has CDR1 GTSNPN and CDR2 SVGIG (reference sequence). The CDR3 is made up of 17 amino acids. CDR3 sequence reads: CAWTEGTLSSYNSPLHF. For the CDR3, the DNA is TGTGCCTGGACCGAGGGCACCCTTAGCTCCTATAATTCACCCCTCCACTTT.

This CDR3 is CASSQEGSGLYYEQYF. Written as DNA, the CDR3 is TGCGCCAGCAGCCAAGAAGGGTCAGGGCTTTACTACGAGCAGTACTTC. The chain employs TRBV4-3 and TRBJ2-7, with TRBD1 as a possible D gene (5 bases). Germline CDR1 reads LGHNA; CDR2 reads YSLEER. The CDR3 covers 16 residues. The V end lost 0 bases, the J end lost 3 bases, and 15 bases lay between the germline ends.

The chain is built from TRBV19 and TRBJ1-4; 8 positions agree with TRBD1. With V trimmed by 3 bases and J by 3 bases, 0 bases remained unmatched. The CDR3 extends over 14 amino acids. Germline lookup yields CDR1 LNHDA and CDR2 SQIVND (reference sequence). The CDR3 nucleotides are TGTGCCAGTAGTATCAGGGGGCCTAATGAAAAACTGTTTTTT. It specifies CASSIRGPNEKLFF.